This T cell receptor (beta chain) was found in a study of Graves' ophthalmopathy and Graves' hyperthyroidism. Study information: Peripheral blood was gathered at first diagnosis, ahead of any treatment whatsoever. Study-level findings and limits: Using 13 signatures, a model distinguished ophthalmopathy from stable hyperthyroidism, reaching about 89% sensitivity and 81.08% specificity.

Each donor who had ophthalmopathy showed moderate-to-severe activity, a CAS of ≥3, a NOSPECS of ≥4, and a duration under 3 months. If patients had other autoimmune diseases, uncontrolled infections, pregnancy or lactation, they were excluded. This clonotype was picked up many times. Its antigen is not known. The CDR3 has 14 residues. V dropped 6 bases and J dropped 4; count of bases not matched to a gene: 7. Germline CDR1 reads SNHLY; CDR2 reads FYNNEI. For repertoire sequencing, the TCR beta CDR3 regions were amplified from RNA transcripts. HTBI primers served in a first-round RT-PCR, which a second-round multiplex PCR followed. TCRdb reanalysed the multiplex PCR reads using MiXCR and keeps one entry per CDR3 protein. Of 600,000 to 700,000 distinct CDR3 sequences in the sample, roughly two fifths were seen once.

The chain uses TRBV2 and TRBJ1-1, with 8 bases that match TRBD1. Sequenced material: peripheral blood. This TCR was recovered from an adult man with Graves' ophthalmopathy. Here the CDR3 DNA reads TGTGCCAGCAGCAATGGACAGGGAAGCACTGAAGCTTTCTTT. Translation: CASSNGQGSTEAFF. Based on the CDR3 plus reference TRBV2 and TRBJ1-1, the full variable domain is EPEVTQTPSHQVTQMGQEVILRCVPISNHLYFYWYRQILGQKVEFLVSFYNNEISEKSEIFDDQFSVERPDGSNFTLKIRSTKLEDSAMYFCASSNGQGSTEAFFGQGTRLTVV.